This T cell receptor beta chain derives from a study of blood T cell repertoires in COVID-19. Study-level information: The origin of the acute and convalescent COVID-19 samples was the United States, Italy and Spain. The cDNA or gDNA used as material had been derived from T cells, B-cell-depleted T cells, or PBMCs.

Under the authors' procedure: Cell counts per sample came from amplifying reference gene primers. TCRdb's copy holds only in-frame clones and misses some; the assay was immunoSEQ multiplex PCR. V and J calls and clone size are given by that table; D and trimming were obtained from the DNA. The sample gives about 240,000 clones, about 83% of which show up once; about 2% is in the top ten. CDR1 and CDR2 from the germline V gene are MDHEN and SYDVKM. CDR3 length: 13 residues. V was clipped by 3 bases and J by 5 bases, with 10 bases between them. This rearrangement joins TRBV28 to TRBJ1-2, with D tentatively TRBD1 (5 bases). The sequence came from a man between 25 and 39 years old who had recovered from COVID-19. Sequencing was performed on peripheral blood. The DNA for the CDR3 is TGTGCCAGCAGTTTGGGGGGGTGGTATGGCTACACCTTC. Translating gives CASSLGGWYGYTF.